The T cell receptor (beta chain) described here comes from a study of cytomegalovirus exposure and HLA in healthy donors. The CDR3 loop spans 15 amino acids. Germline loops: CDR1 MDHEN, CDR2 SYDVKM. Trimming shortened V by 1 base and J by 3 bases, and 12 bases separated the two germline ends. General study points: A later analysis reportedly found fewer N-insertions in an Asian-associated ancestry cluster than the roughly 670-donor mean.

As for this clone: The antigen is not known.

A multiplex PCR was run with 60 Vbeta primers and 13 Jbeta primers. The protocol was immunoSEQ multiplex PCR, while the TCRdb copy is restricted to in-frame clones and leaves out a portion. Among around 90,000 clones, roughly nine tenths were seen once, and the ten largest hold around a tenth. What was sequenced was PBMCs. The TCR comes from a young man in good health and CMV-seropositive. The rearrangement uses TRBV28 and TRBJ1-2; D remains ambiguous. The CDR3, as DNA: TGTGCCAGCAGTTTATCTTTTCGGGTGGACTATGGCTACACCTTC. Amino acids: CASSLSFRVDYGYTF.